This entry concerns a single T cell receptor (beta chain). Its antigen is as yet unknown. Stated treatment: roughly 10-day PBMC culture with coronavirus spike peptide pools or control peptides (ViraFEST assay). Expansion of antigen-specific T cells with peptide pools by ViraFEST preceded sequencing of TCRs. The record originates from a study of vaccination and CD4 T cells after COVID-19. Sequencing of the DNA from cultured CD4+ T cells was carried out with the Oncomine TCR Beta short-read assay. The genomic DNA was obtained from cultured CD4+ T cells by extraction with the QIAamp micro DNA kit. One entry per CDR3 protein, called by TCRdb with MiXCR from the PCR reads. The repertoire consists of about 20,000 distinct CDR3 sequences, with under 70% occurring once and the leading ten covering approximately 9.2%. The CDR3 spans 16 residues. Germline V gene sequence: CDR1 MNHEY, CDR2 SMNVEV (reference sequence). The ends lost 5 bases at V and 5 bases at J; junction bases unmatched: 13.

Sequencing used CD4+ T cells from blood, cultured in vitro. The receptor was isolated from a human donor who had recovered from COVID-19. This sequence joins TRBV27 and TRBJ2-7; 9 bases map to TRBD2. The CDR3: CASSPRGLALSNEQYF. The CDR3, as DNA: TGTGCCAGCAGTCCGCGGGGACTAGCTCTGTCGAACGAGCAGTACTTC.